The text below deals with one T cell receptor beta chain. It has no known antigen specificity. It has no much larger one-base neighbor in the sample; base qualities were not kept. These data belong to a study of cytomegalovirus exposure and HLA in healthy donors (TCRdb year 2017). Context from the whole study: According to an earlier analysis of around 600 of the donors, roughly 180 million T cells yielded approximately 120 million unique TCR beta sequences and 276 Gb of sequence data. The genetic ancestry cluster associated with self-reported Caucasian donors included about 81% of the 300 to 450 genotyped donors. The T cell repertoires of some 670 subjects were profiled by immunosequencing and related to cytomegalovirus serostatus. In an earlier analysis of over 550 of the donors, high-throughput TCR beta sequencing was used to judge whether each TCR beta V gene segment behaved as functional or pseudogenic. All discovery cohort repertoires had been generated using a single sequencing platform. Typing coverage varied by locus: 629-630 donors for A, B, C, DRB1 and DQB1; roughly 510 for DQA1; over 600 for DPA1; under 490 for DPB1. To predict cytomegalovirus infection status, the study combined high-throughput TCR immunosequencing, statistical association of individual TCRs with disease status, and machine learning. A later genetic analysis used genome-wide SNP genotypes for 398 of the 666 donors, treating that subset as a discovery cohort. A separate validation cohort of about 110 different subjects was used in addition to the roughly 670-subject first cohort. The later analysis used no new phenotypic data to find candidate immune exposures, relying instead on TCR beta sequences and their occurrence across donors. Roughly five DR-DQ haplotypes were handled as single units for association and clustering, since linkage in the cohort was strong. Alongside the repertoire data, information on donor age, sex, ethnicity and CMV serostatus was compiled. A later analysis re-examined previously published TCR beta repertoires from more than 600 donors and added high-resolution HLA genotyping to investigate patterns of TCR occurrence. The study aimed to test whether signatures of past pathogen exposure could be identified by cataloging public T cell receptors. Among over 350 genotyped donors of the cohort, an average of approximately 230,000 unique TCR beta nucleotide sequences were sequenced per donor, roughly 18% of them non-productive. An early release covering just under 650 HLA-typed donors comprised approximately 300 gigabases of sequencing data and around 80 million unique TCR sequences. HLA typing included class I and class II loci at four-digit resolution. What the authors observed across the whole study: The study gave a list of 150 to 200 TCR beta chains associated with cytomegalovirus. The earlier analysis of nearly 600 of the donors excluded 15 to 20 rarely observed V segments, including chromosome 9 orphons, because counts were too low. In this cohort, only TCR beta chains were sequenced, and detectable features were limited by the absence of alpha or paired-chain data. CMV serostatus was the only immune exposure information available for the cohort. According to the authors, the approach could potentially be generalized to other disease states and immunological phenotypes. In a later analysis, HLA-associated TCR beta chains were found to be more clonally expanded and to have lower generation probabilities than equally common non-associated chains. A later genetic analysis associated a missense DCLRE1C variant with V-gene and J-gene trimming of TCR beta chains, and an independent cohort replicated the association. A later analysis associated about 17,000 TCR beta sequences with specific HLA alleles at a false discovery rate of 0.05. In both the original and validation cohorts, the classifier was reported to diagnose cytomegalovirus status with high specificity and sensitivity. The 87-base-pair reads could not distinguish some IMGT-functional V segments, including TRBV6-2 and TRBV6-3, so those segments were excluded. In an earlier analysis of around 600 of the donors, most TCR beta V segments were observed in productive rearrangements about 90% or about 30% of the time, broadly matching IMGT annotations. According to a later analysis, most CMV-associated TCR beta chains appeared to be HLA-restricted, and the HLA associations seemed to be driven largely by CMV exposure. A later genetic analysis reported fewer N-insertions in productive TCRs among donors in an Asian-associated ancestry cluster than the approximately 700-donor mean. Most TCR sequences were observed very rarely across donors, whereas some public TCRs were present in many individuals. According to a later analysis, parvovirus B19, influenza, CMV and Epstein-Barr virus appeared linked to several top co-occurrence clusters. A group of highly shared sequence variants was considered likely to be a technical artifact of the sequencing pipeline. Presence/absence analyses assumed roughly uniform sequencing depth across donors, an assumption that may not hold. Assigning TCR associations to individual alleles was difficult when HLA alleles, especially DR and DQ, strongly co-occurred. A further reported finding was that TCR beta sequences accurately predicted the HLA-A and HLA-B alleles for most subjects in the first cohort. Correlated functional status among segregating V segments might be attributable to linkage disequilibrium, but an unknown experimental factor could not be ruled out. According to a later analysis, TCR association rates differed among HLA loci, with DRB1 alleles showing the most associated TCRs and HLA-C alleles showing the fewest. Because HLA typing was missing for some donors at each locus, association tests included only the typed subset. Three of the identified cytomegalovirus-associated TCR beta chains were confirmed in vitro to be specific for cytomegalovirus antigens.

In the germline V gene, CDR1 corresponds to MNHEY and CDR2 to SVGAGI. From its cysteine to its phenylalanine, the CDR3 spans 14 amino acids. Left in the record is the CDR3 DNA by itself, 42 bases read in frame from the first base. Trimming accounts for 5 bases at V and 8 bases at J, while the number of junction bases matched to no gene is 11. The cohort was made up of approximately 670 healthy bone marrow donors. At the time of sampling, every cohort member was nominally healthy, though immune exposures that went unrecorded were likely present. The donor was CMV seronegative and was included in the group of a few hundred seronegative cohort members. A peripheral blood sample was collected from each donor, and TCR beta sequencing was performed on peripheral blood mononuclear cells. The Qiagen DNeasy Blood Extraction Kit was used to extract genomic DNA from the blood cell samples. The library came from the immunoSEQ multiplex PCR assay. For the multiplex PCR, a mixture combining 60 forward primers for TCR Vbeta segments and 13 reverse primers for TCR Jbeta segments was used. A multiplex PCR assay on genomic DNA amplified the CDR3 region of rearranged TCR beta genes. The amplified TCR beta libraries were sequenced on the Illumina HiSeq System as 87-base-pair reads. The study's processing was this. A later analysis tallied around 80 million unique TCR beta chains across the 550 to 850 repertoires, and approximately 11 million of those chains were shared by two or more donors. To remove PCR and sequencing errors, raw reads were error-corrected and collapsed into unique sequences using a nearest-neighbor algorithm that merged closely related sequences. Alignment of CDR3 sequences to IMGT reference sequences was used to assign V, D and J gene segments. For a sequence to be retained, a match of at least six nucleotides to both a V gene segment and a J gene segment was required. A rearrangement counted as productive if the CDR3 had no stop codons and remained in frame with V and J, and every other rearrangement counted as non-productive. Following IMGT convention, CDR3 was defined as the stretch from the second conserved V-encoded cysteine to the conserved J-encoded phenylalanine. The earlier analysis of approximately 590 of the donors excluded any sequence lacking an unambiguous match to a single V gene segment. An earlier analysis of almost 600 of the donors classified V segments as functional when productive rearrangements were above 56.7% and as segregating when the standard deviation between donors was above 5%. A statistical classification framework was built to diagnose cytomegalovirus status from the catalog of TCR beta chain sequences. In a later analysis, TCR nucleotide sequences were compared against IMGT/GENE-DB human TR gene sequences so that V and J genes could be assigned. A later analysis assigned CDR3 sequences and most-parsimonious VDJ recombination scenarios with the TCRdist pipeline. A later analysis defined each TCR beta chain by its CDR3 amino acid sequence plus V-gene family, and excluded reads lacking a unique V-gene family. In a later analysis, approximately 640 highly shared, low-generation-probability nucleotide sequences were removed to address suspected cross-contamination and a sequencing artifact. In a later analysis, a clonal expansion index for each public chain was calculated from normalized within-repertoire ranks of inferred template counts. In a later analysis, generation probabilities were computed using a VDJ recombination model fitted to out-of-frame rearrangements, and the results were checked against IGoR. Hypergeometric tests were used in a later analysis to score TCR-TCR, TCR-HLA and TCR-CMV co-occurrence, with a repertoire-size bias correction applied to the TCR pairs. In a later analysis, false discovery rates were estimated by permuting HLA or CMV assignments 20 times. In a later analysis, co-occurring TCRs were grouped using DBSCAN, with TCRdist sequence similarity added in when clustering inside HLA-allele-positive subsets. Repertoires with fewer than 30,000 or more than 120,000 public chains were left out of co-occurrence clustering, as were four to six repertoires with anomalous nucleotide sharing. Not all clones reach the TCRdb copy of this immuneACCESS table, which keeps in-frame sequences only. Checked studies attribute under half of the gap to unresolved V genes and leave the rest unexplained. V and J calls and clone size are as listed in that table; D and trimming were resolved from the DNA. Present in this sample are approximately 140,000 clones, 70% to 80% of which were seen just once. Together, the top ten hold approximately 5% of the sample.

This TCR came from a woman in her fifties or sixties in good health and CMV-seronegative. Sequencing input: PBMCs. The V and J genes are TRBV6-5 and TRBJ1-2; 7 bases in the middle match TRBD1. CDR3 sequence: CASSPYEGAVGYTF. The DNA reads TGTGCCAGCAGTCCATACGAGGGGGCGGTCGGCTACACCTTC.